This TCR beta chain was captured in a study of monozygotic twins with inflammatory bowel disease. UMIs incorporating a 6-nucleotide sample barcode were appended by means of template switching. Reprocessing the 5' RACE reads, TCRdb reports a single entry for every CDR3 protein and omits DNA. Its clone listing holds 300,000 to 350,000 distinct CDR3 sequences. General study findings and limits: Twins with IBD were found to have lower TCRbeta diversity (inverse Simpson) than healthy co-twins. Other individuals had fewer clonotypes in common with IBD patients than with healthy twins, especially with disease activity.

A word on this clonotype: Its antigen is currently unknown.

This CDR3 has 15 amino acids. Looked up from germline, CDR1 is SGHRS and CDR2 is YFSETQ. The sample comprised blood. This receptor was obtained from a human donor with ulcerative colitis or Crohn's disease, or a healthy co-twin of an affected twin (not recorded which). The rearrangement uses TRBV5-1 and TRBJ2-7. The CDR3 region is CASSLQEGNSYEQYF.